What follows describes a single T cell receptor (beta chain). Its antigen is unidentified. This specimen belongs to a study of CD8 T cell repertoires and HIV-1 epitope variants. Germline lookup yields CDR1 SNHLY and CDR2 FYNNEI. V lost 4 bases and J 8 bases, leaving 17 bases between the germline ends. This CDR3 spans 15 amino acids. Assay used: immunoSEQ multiplex PCR; TCRdb lists only in-frame clones, some missing. The table records roughly 4,700 clones, around 69% of them present only once. This chain uses TRBV2 with TRBJ1-4, with D possibly TRBD1 on 5 matching bases. Sequencing was carried out using cultured CD8+ T cells derived from PBMCs. The sequence was obtained from a male donor with HIV. The CDR3: CASSVPLGRGEKLFF. CDR3 DNA sequence: TGTGCCAGCAGTGTCCCTCTCGGCCGGGGGGAAAAACTGTTTTTT. Together with reference TRBV2 and TRBJ1-4, the CDR3 gives the full variable domain: EPEVTQTPSHQVTQMGQEVILRCVPISNHLYFYWYRQILGQKVEFLVSFYNNEISEKSEIFDDQFSVERPDGSNFTLKIRSTKLEDSAMYFCASSVPLGRGEKLFFGSGTQLSVL.